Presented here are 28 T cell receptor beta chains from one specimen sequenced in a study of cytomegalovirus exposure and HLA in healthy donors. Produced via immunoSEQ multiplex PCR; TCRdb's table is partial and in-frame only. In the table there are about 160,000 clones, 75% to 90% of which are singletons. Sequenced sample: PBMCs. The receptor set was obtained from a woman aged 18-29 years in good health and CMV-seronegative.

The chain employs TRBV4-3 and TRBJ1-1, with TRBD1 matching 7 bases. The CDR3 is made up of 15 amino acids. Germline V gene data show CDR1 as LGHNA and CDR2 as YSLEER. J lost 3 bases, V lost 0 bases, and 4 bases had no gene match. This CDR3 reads CASSQETGRYTEAFF. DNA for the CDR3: TGCGCCAGCAGCCAAGAGACAGGGCGGTACACTGAAGCTTTCTTT.

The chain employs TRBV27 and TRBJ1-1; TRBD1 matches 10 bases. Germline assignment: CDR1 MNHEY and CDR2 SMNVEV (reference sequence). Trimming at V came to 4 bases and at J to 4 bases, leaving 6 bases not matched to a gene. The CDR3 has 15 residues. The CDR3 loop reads CASSWDRGESTEAFF. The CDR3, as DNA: TGTGCCAGCAGTTGGGACAGGGGTGAGAGCACTGAAGCTTTCTTT.

The DNA for the CDR3 is TGTGCCAGCACCTGGGACAGGGGGACAGATACGCAGTATTTT. This sequence encodes CASTWDRGTDTQYF. The chain has TRBV5-5 and TRBJ2-3, with 11 positions matching TRBD1. The CDR3 runs 14 residues. CDR1 and CDR2 from the germline V gene are SGHKS and YYEKEE (reference sequence). J was trimmed by 3 bases and V by 6 bases; bases with no gene match: 3.

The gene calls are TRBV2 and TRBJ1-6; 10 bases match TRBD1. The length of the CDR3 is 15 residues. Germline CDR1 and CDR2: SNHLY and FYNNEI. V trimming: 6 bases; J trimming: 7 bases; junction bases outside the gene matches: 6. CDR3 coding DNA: TGTGCCAGCAGCCAGGGACAGGGGAGCAATTCACCCCTCCACTTT. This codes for CASSQGQGSNSPLHF.

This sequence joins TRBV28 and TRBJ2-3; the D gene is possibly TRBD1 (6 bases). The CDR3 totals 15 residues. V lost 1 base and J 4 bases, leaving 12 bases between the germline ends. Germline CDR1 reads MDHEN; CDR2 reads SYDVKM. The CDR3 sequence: CASSLSGAIADTQYF. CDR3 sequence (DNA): TGTGCCAGCAGTTTATCAGGGGCTATCGCAGATACGCAGTATTTT.

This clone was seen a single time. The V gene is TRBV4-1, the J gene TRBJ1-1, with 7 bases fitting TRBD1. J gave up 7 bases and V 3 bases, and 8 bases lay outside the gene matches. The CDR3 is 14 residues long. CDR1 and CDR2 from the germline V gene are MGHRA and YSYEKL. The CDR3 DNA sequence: TGCGCCAGCAGCCATACCAACAGGGGAGGTGAAGCTTTCTTT. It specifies CASSHTNRGGEAFF.

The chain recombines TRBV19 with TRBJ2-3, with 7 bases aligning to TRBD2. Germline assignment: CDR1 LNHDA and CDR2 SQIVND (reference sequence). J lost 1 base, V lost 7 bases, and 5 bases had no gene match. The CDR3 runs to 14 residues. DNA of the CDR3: TGTGCCAGTATGCGGGGAGGGGGCACAGATACGCAGTATTTT. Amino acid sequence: CASMRGGGTDTQYF.

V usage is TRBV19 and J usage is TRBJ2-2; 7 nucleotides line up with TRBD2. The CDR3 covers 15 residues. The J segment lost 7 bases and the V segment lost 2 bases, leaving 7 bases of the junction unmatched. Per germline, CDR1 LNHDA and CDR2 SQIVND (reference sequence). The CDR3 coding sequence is TGTGCCAGTAGTATAATAAGGCGGGGGAACGGGGAGCTGTTTTTT. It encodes CASSIIRRGNGELFF.

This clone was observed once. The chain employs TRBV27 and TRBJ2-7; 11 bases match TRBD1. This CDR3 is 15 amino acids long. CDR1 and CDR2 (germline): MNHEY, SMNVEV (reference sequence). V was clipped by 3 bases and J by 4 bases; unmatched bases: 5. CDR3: CASSFRGQGDYEQYF. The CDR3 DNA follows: TGTGCCAGCAGTTTTCGGGGACAGGGGGATTACGAGCAGTACTTC.

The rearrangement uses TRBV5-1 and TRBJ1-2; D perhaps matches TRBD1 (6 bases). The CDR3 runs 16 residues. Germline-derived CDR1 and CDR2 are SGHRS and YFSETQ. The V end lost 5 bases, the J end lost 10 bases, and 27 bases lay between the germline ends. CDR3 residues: CASSLEGGRGPRLYTF. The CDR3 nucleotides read TGCGCCAGCAGTTTAGAGGGGGGGCGCGGGCCGCGGCTCTACACCTTC.

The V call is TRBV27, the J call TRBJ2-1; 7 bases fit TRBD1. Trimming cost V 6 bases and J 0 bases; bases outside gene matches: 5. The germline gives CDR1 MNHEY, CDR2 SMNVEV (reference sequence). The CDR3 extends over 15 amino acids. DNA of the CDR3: TGTGCCAGCAGCGGACAGGAGAGCTCCTACAATGAGCAGTTCTTC. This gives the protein CASSGQESSYNEQFF.

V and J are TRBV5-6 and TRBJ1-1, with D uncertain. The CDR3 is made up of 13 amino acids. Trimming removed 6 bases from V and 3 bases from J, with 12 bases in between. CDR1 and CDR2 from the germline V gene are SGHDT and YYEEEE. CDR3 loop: CASTLRSHTEAFF. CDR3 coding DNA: TGTGCCAGCACCCTGAGATCGCACACTGAAGCTTTCTTT.

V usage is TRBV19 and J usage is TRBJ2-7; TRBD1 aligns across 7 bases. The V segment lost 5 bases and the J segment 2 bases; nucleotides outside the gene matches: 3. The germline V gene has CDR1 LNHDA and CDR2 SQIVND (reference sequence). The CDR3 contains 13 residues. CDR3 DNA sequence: TGTGCCAGTAGTGAAGACAGGGCCTACGAGCAGTACTTC. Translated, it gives CASSEDRAYEQYF.

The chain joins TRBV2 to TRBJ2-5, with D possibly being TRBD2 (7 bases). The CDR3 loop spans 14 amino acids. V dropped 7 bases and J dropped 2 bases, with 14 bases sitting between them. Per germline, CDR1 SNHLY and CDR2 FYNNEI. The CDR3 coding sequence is TGTGCCAGCACCCCGAGGGGGGGACAAGAGACCCAGTACTTC. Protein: CASTPRGGQETQYF. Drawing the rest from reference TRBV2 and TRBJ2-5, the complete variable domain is EPEVTQTPSHQVTQMGQEVILRCVPISNHLYFYWYRQILGQKVEFLVSFYNNEISEKSEIFDDQFSVERPDGSNFTLKIRSTKLEDSAMYFCASTPRGGQETQYFGPGTRLLVL.

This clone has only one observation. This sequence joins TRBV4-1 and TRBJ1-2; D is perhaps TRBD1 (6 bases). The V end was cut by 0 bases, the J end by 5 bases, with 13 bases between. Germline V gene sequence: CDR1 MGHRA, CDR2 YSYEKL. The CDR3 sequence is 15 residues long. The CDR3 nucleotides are TGCGCCAGCAGCCAAGATTCAGGGGTGGGTTATGGCTACACCTTC. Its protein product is CASSQDSGVGYGYTF.

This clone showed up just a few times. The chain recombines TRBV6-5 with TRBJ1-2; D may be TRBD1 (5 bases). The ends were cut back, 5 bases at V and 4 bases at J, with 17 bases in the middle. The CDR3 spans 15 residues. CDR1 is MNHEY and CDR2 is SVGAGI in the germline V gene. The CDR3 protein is CASSPSGGNLYGYTF. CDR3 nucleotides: TGTGCCAGCAGTCCATCCGGGGGGAACCTCTATGGCTACACCTTC.

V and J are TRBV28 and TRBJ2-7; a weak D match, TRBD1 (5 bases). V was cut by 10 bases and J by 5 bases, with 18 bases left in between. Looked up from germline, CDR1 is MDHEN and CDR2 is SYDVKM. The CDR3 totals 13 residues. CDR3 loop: CATTSTAPNEQYF. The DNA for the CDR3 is TGTGCCACCACCTCGACAGCCCCTAACGAGCAGTACTTC. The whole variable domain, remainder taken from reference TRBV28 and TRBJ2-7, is DVKVTQSSRYLVKRTGEKVFLECVQDMDHENMFWYRQDPGLGLRLIYFSYDVKMKEKGDIPEGYSVSREKKERFSLILESASTNQTSMYLCATTSTAPNEQYFGPGTRLTVT.

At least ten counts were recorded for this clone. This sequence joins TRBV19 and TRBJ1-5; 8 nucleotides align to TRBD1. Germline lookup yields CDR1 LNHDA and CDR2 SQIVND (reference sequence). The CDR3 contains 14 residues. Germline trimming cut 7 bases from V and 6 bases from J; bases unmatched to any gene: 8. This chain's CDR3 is CASTSQGVAQPQHF. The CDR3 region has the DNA TGTGCCAGTACTTCACAGGGGGTGGCTCAGCCCCAGCATTTT.

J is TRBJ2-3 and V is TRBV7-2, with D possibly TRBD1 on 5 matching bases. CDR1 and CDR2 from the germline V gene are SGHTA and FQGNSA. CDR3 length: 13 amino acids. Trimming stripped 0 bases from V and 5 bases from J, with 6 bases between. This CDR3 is CASSLARGDTQYF. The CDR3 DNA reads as TGTGCCAGCAGCTTAGCAAGGGGAGATACGCAGTATTTT.

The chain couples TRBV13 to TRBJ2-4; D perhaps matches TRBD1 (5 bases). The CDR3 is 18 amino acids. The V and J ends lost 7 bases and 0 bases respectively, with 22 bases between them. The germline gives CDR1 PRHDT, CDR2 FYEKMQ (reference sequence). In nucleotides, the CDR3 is TGTGCCAGCACCGAACGAACGGCAGGGCCACTAGCCAAAAACATTCAGTACTTC. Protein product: CASTERTAGPLAKNIQYF.

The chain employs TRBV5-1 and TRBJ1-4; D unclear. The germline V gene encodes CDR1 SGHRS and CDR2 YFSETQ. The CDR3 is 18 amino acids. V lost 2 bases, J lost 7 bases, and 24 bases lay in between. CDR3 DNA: TGCGCCAGCAGCTTTGTGGCACGAACAGACGATGGGAGTGAAAAACTGTTTTTT. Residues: CASSFVARTDDGSEKLFF. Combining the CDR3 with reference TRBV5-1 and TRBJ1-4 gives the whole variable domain KAGVTQTPRYLIKTRGQQVTLSCSPISGHRSVSWYQQTPGQGLQFLFEYFSETQRNKGNFPGRFSGRQFSNSRSEMNVSTLELGDSALYLCASSFVARTDDGSEKLFFGSGTQLSVL.

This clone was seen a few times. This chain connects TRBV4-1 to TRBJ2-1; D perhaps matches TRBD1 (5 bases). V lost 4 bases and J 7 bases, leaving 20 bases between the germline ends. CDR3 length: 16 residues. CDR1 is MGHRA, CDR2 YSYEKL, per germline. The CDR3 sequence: CASSPQEGAGSNEQFF. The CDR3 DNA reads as TGCGCCAGCAGCCCCCAGGAAGGGGCCGGGTCAAATGAGCAGTTCTTC.

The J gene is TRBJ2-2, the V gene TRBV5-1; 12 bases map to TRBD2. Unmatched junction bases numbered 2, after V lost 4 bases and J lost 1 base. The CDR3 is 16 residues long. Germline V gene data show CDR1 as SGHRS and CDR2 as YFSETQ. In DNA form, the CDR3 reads TGCGCCAGCAGCACGGGACTAGCGGGGAACACCGGGGAGCTGTTTTTT. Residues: CASSTGLAGNTGELFF.

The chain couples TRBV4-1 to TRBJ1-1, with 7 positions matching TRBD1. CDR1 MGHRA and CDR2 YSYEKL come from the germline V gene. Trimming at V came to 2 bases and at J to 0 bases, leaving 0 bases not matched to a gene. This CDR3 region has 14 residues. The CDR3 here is CASSQTGVNTEAFF. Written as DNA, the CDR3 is TGCGCCAGCAGCCAAACAGGGGTGAACACTGAAGCTTTCTTT.

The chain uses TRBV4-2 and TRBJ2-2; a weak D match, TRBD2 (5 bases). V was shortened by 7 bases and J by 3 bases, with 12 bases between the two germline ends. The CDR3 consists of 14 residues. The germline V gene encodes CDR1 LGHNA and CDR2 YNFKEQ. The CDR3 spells CASKVGDYTGELFF. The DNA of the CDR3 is TGTGCCAGCAAGGTCGGGGATTACACCGGGGAGCTGTTTTTT.

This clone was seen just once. The CDR3 DNA reads TGCGCCAGCAGCCAAAAGGTCCCGACTAGCTGGAGCACAGATACGCAGTATTTT. Protein product: CASSQKVPTSWSTDTQYF. J is TRBJ2-3 and V is TRBV4-1, with TRBD2 matching 7 bases. Trimming at V came to 2 bases and at J to 0 bases, leaving 11 bases not matched to a gene. The CDR3 length is 18 residues. Germline-derived CDR1 and CDR2 are MGHRA and YSYEKL.

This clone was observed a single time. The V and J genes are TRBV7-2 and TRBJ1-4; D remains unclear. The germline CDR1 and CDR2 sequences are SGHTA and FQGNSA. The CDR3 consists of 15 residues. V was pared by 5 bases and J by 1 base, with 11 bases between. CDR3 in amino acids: CASSPRRGTNEKLFF. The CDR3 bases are TGTGCCAGCAGCCCGCGACGGGGAACTAATGAAAAACTGTTTTTT.

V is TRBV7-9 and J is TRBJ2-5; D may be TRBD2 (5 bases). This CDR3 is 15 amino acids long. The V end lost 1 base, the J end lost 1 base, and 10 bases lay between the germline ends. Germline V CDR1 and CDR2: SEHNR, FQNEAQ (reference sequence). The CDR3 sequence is CASSLGLASQETQYF. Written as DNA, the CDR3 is TGTGCCAGCAGCTTAGGGCTAGCTTCCCAAGAGACCCAGTACTTC.